These 27 T cell receptor beta chains originate from one sample sequenced in a study of blood T cell repertoires in COVID-19. The method was immunoSEQ multiplex PCR; TCRdb's version includes in-frame clones alone and lacks a portion of them. The sample lists 200,000 to 300,000 clones, 89% seen once, with around 4% in the top ten. The source material was PBMCs or T cells enriched from blood (not recorded which). Source of these receptors: a woman aged 25 to 39 with acute COVID-19.

This chain joins TRBV19 and TRBJ2-2; 13 nucleotides align to TRBD2. V was clipped by 6 bases and J by 6 bases; unmatched bases: 13. CDR3 length: 18 amino acids. Germline lookup yields CDR1 LNHDA and CDR2 SQIVND (reference sequence). CDR3 nucleotides: TGTGCCAGTAGCAGTGGGCCACTAGCGGGGGGGCCCGCCGGGGAGCTGTTTTTT. This codes for CASSSGPLAGGPAGELFF.

This clone occurred once. CDR3 nucleotide sequence: TGTGCCAGCAGTCTAACAGGGGACGTCTATGGCTACACCTTC. It yields the protein CASSLTGDVYGYTF. This chain joins TRBV6-2 or TRBV6-3 and TRBJ1-2; the match to TRBD1 covers 7 bases. Germline V CDR1 and CDR2: MNHEY, SVGEGT. The CDR3 runs to 14 residues. The V and J ends lost 5 bases and 4 bases, in that order; junction bases with no gene match: 7.

This clone showed up just once. The chain uses TRBV2 and TRBJ1-6; D call uncertain. This CDR3 is built from 17 residues. CDR1 is SNHLY and CDR2 is FYNNEI in the germline V gene. V gave up 1 base and J gave up 3 bases, with 13 bases separating them. This chain's CDR3 is CASSEGWETFYNSPLHF. The CDR3 coding sequence is TGTGCCAGCAGTGAAGGCTGGGAGACGTTCTATAATTCACCCCTCCACTTT.

CDR3 sequence (DNA): TGTGCCAGCAGCTTGGGACAGGGGGAAACACCCCTCCACTTT. It yields the protein CASSLGQGETPLHF. This chain links TRBV5-6 with TRBJ1-6; TRBD1 agrees at 9 bases. The germline V gene encodes CDR1 SGHDT and CDR2 YYEEEE. V was clipped by 0 bases and J by 11 bases; unmatched bases: 3. The CDR3 spans 14 residues.

This clone turned up a few times. The chain recombines TRBV9 with TRBJ2-1; 9 bases align to TRBD1. Germline-derived CDR1 and CDR2 are SGDLS and YYNGEE. The junction had 6 bases not matched to a gene; V was cut back by 0 bases and J by 8 bases. The CDR3 contains 15 residues. The CDR3 region has the DNA TGTGCCAGCAGCGTAGAAGGACAGGGGCGCGATGAGCAGTTCTTC. This translates into CASSVEGQGRDEQFF.

The rearrangement uses TRBV5-4 and TRBJ1-4; the D is unclear. CDR1 is SGHNT and CDR2 is YYREEE in the germline V gene (reference sequence). This CDR3 comprises 15 residues. Trimming took 0 bases from V and 0 from J, leaving 6 bases between them. This chain's CDR3 is CASSLAPATNEKLFF. The CDR3 DNA is TGTGCCAGCAGCTTGGCCCCTGCAACTAATGAAAAACTGTTTTTT.

A remark on this clone: Relative to the germline gene, one junction end is altered; a read error may explain this. The chain couples TRBV27 to TRBJ2-1; D possibly corresponds to TRBD1 (8 bases). Germline V CDR1 and CDR2: MNHEY, SMNVEV (reference sequence). The CDR3 extends over 17 amino acids. The CDR3: CAGSDDRGGNLYNEQFF. The CDR3 bases are TGTGCCGGCAGTGACGACAGGGGAGGGAACCTATACAATGAGCAGTTCTTC.

The sample holds one count of this clone. The J gene is TRBJ1-1, the V gene TRBV19, with 8 bases fitting TRBD1. J was trimmed by 4 bases and V by 3 bases; bases with no gene match: 7. The CDR3 is 15 amino acids. The germline gives CDR1 LNHDA, CDR2 SQIVND (reference sequence). CDR3 in amino acids: CASSIRAGGITEAFF. The CDR3 DNA reads TGTGCCAGTAGTATCAGGGCAGGGGGCATCACTGAAGCTTTCTTT.

The chain recombines TRBV18 with TRBJ2-7, with TRBD1 matching over 7 bases. J was trimmed by 4 bases and V by 4 bases; bases with no gene match: 7. Germline CDR1 is KGHSH and CDR2 is LQKENI. This CDR3 is 14 amino acids long. This CDR3 is CASSRTGVLYEQYF. CDR3 nucleotides: TGTGCCAGCTCACGAACAGGGGTTCTATACGAGCAGTACTTC.

This chain links TRBV30 with TRBJ2-3; tentatively, D is TRBD1 (7 bases). Germline-derived CDR1 and CDR2 are GTSNPN and SVGIG (reference sequence). The V gene lost 8 bases and the J gene lost 0 bases, with 21 bases spanning the gap. The CDR3 extends over 16 amino acids. In nucleotides, the CDR3 is TGTGCCCGCCAGGGGGGACGCGGAGCTAGCACAGATACGCAGTATTTT. Translation: CARQGGRGASTDTQYF.

The chain links TRBV3-1 (or the pseudogene TRBV3-2) to TRBJ2-1, with 7 bases lining up with TRBD2. The CDR3 length is 17 residues. The V gene's germline CDR1 is LGHDT and CDR2 YNNKEL (reference sequence). With V trimmed by 0 bases and J by 4 bases, 9 bases remained unmatched. In nucleotides, the CDR3 is TGTGCCAGCAGCCAAGATAGGGGAGGGTCGAGGTACAATGAGCAGTTCTTC. This translates into CASSQDRGGSRYNEQFF.

The genes are TRBV29-1 and TRBJ2-3; D possibly corresponds to TRBD1 (5 bases). The V end lost 3 bases, the J end lost 2 bases, and 15 bases lay between the germline ends. The CDR3 totals 15 residues. Germline V gives CDR1 SQVTM, CDR2 ANQGSEA. The CDR3 loop is CSVDLQVPLTDTQYF. The DNA for the CDR3 is TGCAGCGTTGATTTACAGGTTCCCCTCACAGATACGCAGTATTTT.

This clone was seen once. The genes are TRBV7-2 and TRBJ1-5; D is perhaps TRBD1 (5 bases). This CDR3 is built from 15 residues. V was pared by 5 bases and J by 4 bases, with 15 bases between. Germline-derived CDR1 and CDR2 are SGHTA and FQGNSA. The CDR3 coding sequence is TGTGCCAGCAGCCAAGGGAGGGGTGTTAATCAGCCCCAGCATTTT. This sequence encodes CASSQGRGVNQPQHF.

This clone has just a few counts. CDR3 region: CASSQGEGAYNEQFF. The CDR3 coding sequence is TGCGCCAGCAGCCAAGGTGAGGGGGCTTACAATGAGCAGTTCTTC. The V gene is TRBV4-3, the J gene TRBJ2-1, with 7 bases matching TRBD1. The length of the CDR3 is 15 residues. The ends lost 1 base at V and 4 bases at J; junction bases unmatched: 4. Per germline, CDR1 LGHNA and CDR2 YSLEER.

The chain employs TRBV11-1 and TRBJ1-1, with 7 bases lining up with TRBD1. The germline V gene encodes CDR1 SGHAT and CDR2 FQDESV (reference sequence). The CDR3 has 14 residues. V shed 4 bases and J 4 bases; nucleotides not matched to a gene: 6. The CDR3 coding sequence is TGTGCCAGCAGCTCGGGGACAGTCAGCACTGAAGCTTTCTTT. Its translation is CASSSGTVSTEAFF.

This clone appeared a single time. CDR3 in amino acids: CASSLTGYATEAFF. The CDR3 nucleotides are TGCGCCAGCAGCCTCACAGGGTATGCCACTGAAGCTTTCTTT. The chain carries TRBV4-3 and TRBJ1-1; maybe TRBD1 (6 bases). The germline V and J ends were trimmed by 4 bases and 4 bases, with 13 bases remaining between them. Germline V gene lookup returns CDR1 LGHNA and CDR2 YSLEER. The CDR3 runs 14 residues.

The chain recombines TRBV30 with TRBJ1-2; perhaps TRBD1 as D (5 bases). V lost 0 bases and J lost 4, with 12 bases in between. CDR1 and CDR2 from the germline V gene are GTSNPN and SVGIG (reference sequence). CDR3 length: 14 amino acids. CDR3 nucleotide sequence: TGTGCCTGGAGTGTACGGGGGTTTGGCTATGGCTACACCTTC. Translation: CAWSVRGFGYGYTF. The full variable domain, its missing parts supplied by reference TRBV30 and TRBJ1-2, is SQTIHQWPATLVQPVGSPLSLECTVEGTSNPNLYWYRQAAGRGLQLLFYSVGIGQISSEVPQNLSASRPQDRQFILSSKKLLLSDSGFYLCAWSVRGFGYGYTFGSGTRLTVV.

The genes are TRBV6-5 and TRBJ2-7; 10 nucleotides match TRBD1. CDR1 MNHEY and CDR2 SVGAGI come from the germline V gene. The CDR3 has 13 residues. Trimming at V came to 8 bases and at J to 3 bases, leaving 4 bases not matched to a gene. This CDR3 is CASCRDRGYEQYF. DNA for the CDR3: TGTGCCAGCTGCCGGGACAGGGGCTACGAGCAGTACTTC.

V gene TRBV6-6 combines with J gene TRBJ2-1; possible D gene TRBD2, 5 bases. The CDR3 is made up of 11 amino acids. Germline loops: CDR1 MNHNY, CDR2 SVGAGI (reference sequence). Trimming pared 8 bases from V and 3 bases from J, leaving 5 bases between. CDR3 sequence reads: CASRDYNEQFF. The DNA of the CDR3 is TGTGCCAGCCGGGACTACAATGAGCAGTTCTTC.

The J gene is TRBJ2-7, the V gene TRBV5-4; perhaps TRBD1 as D (6 bases). This CDR3 contains 17 residues. Trimming stripped 2 bases from V and 1 base from J, with 19 bases between. CDR1 and CDR2 from the germline V gene are SGHNT and YYREEE (reference sequence). The CDR3 is CASSFKAGAGASYEQYF. The CDR3, as DNA: TGTGCCAGCAGCTTCAAGGCTGGGGCAGGGGCATCCTACGAGCAGTACTTC.

The V and J genes are TRBV29-1 and TRBJ1-2; maybe TRBD1 (5 bases). V was pared by 8 bases and J by 6 bases, with 16 bases between. This CDR3 has 12 amino acids. CDR1 SQVTM and CDR2 ANQGSEA come from the germline V gene. The CDR3 region is CSLGTGLDGYTF. The CDR3 DNA follows: TGCAGCCTGGGCACAGGTCTGGATGGCTACACCTTC. Combining the CDR3 with reference TRBV29-1 and TRBJ1-2 gives the whole variable domain SAVISQKPSRDICQRGTSLTIQCQVDSQVTMMFWYRQQPGQSLTLIATANQGSEATYESGFVIDKFPISRPNLTFSTLTVSNMSPEDSSIYLCSLGTGLDGYTFGSGTRLTVV.

The chain combines TRBV19 with TRBJ1-2; 10 positions match TRBD1. Germline V gene sequence: CDR1 LNHDA, CDR2 SQIVND (reference sequence). The CDR3 totals 16 residues. With V trimmed by 1 base and J by 4 bases, 6 bases remained unmatched. This CDR3 reads CASSIAPGQGFYGYTF. CDR3 in DNA: TGTGCCAGTAGTATAGCCCCGGGACAGGGGTTCTATGGCTACACCTTC. The whole variable domain, remainder taken from reference TRBV19 and TRBJ1-2, is DGGITQSPKYLFRKEGQNVTLSCEQNLNHDAMYWYRQDPGQGLRLIYYSQIVNDFQKGDIAEGYSVSREKKESFPLTVTSAQKNPTAFYLCASSIAPGQGFYGYTFGSGTRLTVV.

The sample holds one count of this clone. This chain links TRBV19 with TRBJ2-7, with D possibly being TRBD1 (6 bases). The length of the CDR3 is 13 residues. Germline loops: CDR1 LNHDA, CDR2 SQIVND (reference sequence). The ends were cut back, 4 bases at V and 4 bases at J, with 11 bases in the middle. CDR3 in DNA: TGTGCCAGTAGTACCTACAGGGAGTACGAGCAGTACTTC. Its protein product is CASSTYREYEQYF.

V gene TRBV5-1 combines with J gene TRBJ2-2; weak D call: TRBD2 (6 bases). The CDR3 contains 17 residues. Germline values: CDR1 SGHRS, CDR2 YFSETQ. The V end lost 1 base, the J end lost 4 bases, and 17 bases lay between the germline ends. The CDR3 DNA is TGCGCCAGCAGCTTGTGGGCTCTACGGGGGAGCACCGGGGAGCTGTTTTTT. As protein: CASSLWALRGSTGELFF.

The chain employs TRBV3-1 (or the pseudogene TRBV3-2) and TRBJ2-7; the match to TRBD1 covers 7 bases. Looked up from germline, CDR1 is LGHDT and CDR2 is YNNKEL (reference sequence). This CDR3 region has 14 residues. Germline trimming cut 0 bases from V and 4 bases from J; bases unmatched to any gene: 3. The CDR3: CASSQETGVYEQYF. The CDR3 region has the DNA TGTGCCAGCAGCCAAGAAACAGGGGTTTACGAGCAGTACTTC.

In this sample, this clone turned up once. The chain recombines TRBV7-6 with TRBJ2-1; D might be TRBD1 (7 bases). The V end was cut by 5 bases, the J end by 2 bases, with 19 bases between. The CDR3 loop spans 17 amino acids. Germline V gives CDR1 SGHVS, CDR2 FNYEAQ. CDR3 in amino acids: CASSPQGGPLPYNEQFF. The CDR3 nucleotides are TGTGCCAGCAGCCCGCAGGGGGGCCCCTTACCCTACAATGAGCAGTTCTTC.

The rearrangement links TRBV7-2 to TRBJ1-2; the D is unclear. Germline CDR1 and CDR2: SGHTA and FQGNSA. This CDR3 has 14 residues. The ends were cut back, 5 bases at V and 4 bases at J, with 14 bases in the middle. CDR3 amino acids: CASSPDLSGYGYTF. Here the CDR3 DNA reads TGTGCCAGCAGCCCAGATTTAAGTGGCTATGGCTACACCTTC.